This entry is about one TCR beta chain. Its cognate antigen is unknown. The protocol was immunoSEQ multiplex PCR, while the TCRdb copy is restricted to in-frame clones and leaves out a portion. This sample has fewer than 25,000 clones, with 83% found just once. This specimen comes from a study of OX40 agonist ivuxolimab in advanced cancers. Overall study results and limits: CD8+ T cells showed, on average, more clonal expansion than CD4+ cells. At 0.1 to 3.0 mg/kg, clonal expansion of CD4+ and CD8+ blood T cells had occurred by week 6.

Deletions cut 2 bases from V and 13 bases from J, with 9 bases between. Germline-derived CDR1 and CDR2 are MNHEY and SMNVEV (reference sequence). The CDR3 is 12 amino acids. Patients had blood sampled at baseline and again on cycle 4 day 1 and cycle 7 day 1. The chain links TRBV27 to TRBJ1-6; D not certain. The sequence was obtained from an adult with an advanced solid tumor such as melanoma, head and neck, liver or kidney cancer. The sample was CD4+ or CD8+ T cells sorted from blood, taken in a trial of the OX40 agonist ivuxolimab. The CDR3 loop reads CASSLPFSPLHF. In nucleotides, the CDR3 is TGTGCCAGCAGTTTACCTTTTTCCCCCCTCCACTTT.